Presented here are 28 T cell receptor beta chains from one specimen sequenced in a study of T cells expressing NK-cell markers. TCRdb reprocessed the 5' RACE reads and reports one entry per CDR3 protein, with no DNA. The sample table includes a few hundred thousand distinct CDR3 sequences. The sequencing sample was made of blood T cells: a sorted CD56 or NKG2C T cell subset, CD4+ or CD8+ T cells, or bulk PBMC T cells (not recorded which). The receptors were sampled from a man younger than 35 in good health.

This chain links TRBV5-1 with TRBJ2-2; TCRdb's D call of TRBD1 is untestable without DNA. CDR1 and CDR2 (germline): SGHRS, YFSETQ. The CDR3 is 16 residues long. CDR3 loop: CASSRLQGAPPGELFF.

This chain's CDR3 is CASSSTGTSYYEQYF. J is TRBJ2-7 and V is TRBV7-8; TCRdb names TRBD2, which stays unverified in the absence of DNA. CDR1 is SGHVS, CDR2 FQNEAQ, per germline. This CDR3 is 15 amino acids long.

The rearrangement links TRBV7-9 to TRBJ2-7; TCRdb returns TRBD1, unconfirmable since there is no DNA. From germline, CDR1 is SEHNR and CDR2 FQNEAQ (reference sequence). This CDR3 spans 16 amino acids. CDR3 loop: CASRPSRDRGTYEQYF.

The rearrangement uses TRBV4-3 and TRBJ1-2; with no DNA, the TCRdb D assignment of TRBD1 cannot be verified. Germline-derived CDR1 and CDR2 are LGHNA and YSLEER. The CDR3 consists of 14 residues. CDR3 in amino acids: CASSRGQGAYGYTF.

CDR3 residues: CASSGSDGTDTQYF. This rearrangement joins TRBV28 to TRBJ2-3. From germline, CDR1 is MDHEN and CDR2 SYDVKM. The CDR3 consists of 14 residues.

The chain employs TRBV21-1 and TRBJ2-2; TCRdb's assignment of TRBD1 cannot be checked, as there is no DNA. TRBV21-1 is labeled a pseudogene. This CDR3 region has 19 residues. The CDR3 region is CASSKATGTGETNTGELFF.

The rearrangement joins TRBV5-1 to TRBJ2-1; no DNA is available, so the TRBD2 call from TCRdb remains unchecked. CDR1 and CDR2 from the germline V gene are SGHRS and YFSETQ. The CDR3 contains 14 residues. The chain's CDR3 is CASSPGLASNEQFF.

The rearrangement uses TRBV7-2 and TRBJ2-4. This CDR3 is 16 amino acids long. Germline V gene sequence: CDR1 SGHTA, CDR2 FQGNSA. The CDR3 sequence: CASSLNAGIAKNIQYF.

The genes are TRBV7-2 and TRBJ1-5; lacking DNA, the TRBD1 call made by TCRdb goes unchecked. This CDR3 contains 15 residues. Germline assignment: CDR1 SGHTA and CDR2 FQGNSA. CDR3 loop: CASSSTTGGLQPQHF.

V is TRBV12-3 or TRBV12-4 and J is TRBJ1-1; the TRBD1 assignment by TCRdb is unverifiable without DNA. CDR3 length equals 16 residues. The CDR3 loop reads CASSPRQGALNTEAFF.

This chain joins TRBV7-9 and TRBJ1-1; TCRdb reports TRBD1, a call that lacks DNA to check it against. The CDR3 is made up of 15 amino acids. Germline CDR1 is SEHNR and CDR2 is FQNEAQ (reference sequence). CDR3 loop: CASSSGQGANTEAFF.

V usage is TRBV7-2 and J usage is TRBJ2-7; no DNA is available, so the TRBD1 call from TCRdb remains unchecked. In germline, CDR1 is SGHTA, CDR2 FQGNSA. The CDR3 has 15 residues. The CDR3 here is CASSLQPGHAYEQYF.

The chain links TRBV5-1 to TRBJ2-3; TCRdb proposes TRBD1, but this gene call is untestable without DNA. CDR1 is SGHRS and CDR2 is YFSETQ in the germline V gene. The CDR3 spans 14 residues. The CDR3 sequence: CASSSDRGSNTQYF.

The J gene is TRBJ1-2, the V gene TRBV4-1. CDR1 and CDR2 (germline): MGHRA, YSYEKL. This CDR3 region has 14 residues. The CDR3 protein is CASSQSEQNYGYTF.

The V and J genes are TRBV5-1 and TRBJ2-1. The CDR3 has 17 amino acids. Germline lookup yields CDR1 SGHRS and CDR2 YFSETQ. CDR3 residues: CASSLIASGGSYNEQFF.

The gene calls are TRBV10-3 and TRBJ2-1; with no DNA, the TCRdb D assignment of TRBD2 cannot be verified. This CDR3 has 13 residues. Looked up from germline, CDR1 is ENHRY and CDR2 is SYGVKD. The CDR3 is CAIQGLARNEQFF.

The gene calls are TRBV20-1 and TRBJ2-1. This CDR3 is built from 12 residues. Germline CDR1 reads DFQATT; CDR2 reads SNEGSKA (reference sequence). The CDR3 loop is CSAREGNNEQFF.

This chain links TRBV12-3 or TRBV12-4 with TRBJ2-7; TCRdb returns TRBD2, unconfirmable since there is no DNA. The CDR3 has 13 residues. The CDR3 loop reads CASSSGSVDEQYF.

The V gene is TRBV4-1, the J gene TRBJ1-2; TCRdb's D gene call, TRBD1, goes unchecked for lack of DNA. Germline V gene lookup returns CDR1 MGHRA and CDR2 YSYEKL. The CDR3 is 15 amino acids. The CDR3 sequence: CASSQDPGDDYGYTF.

The V gene is TRBV5-8, the J gene TRBJ2-1; TCRdb's D gene call, TRBD1, goes unchecked for lack of DNA. The germline CDR1 and CDR2 sequences are SGHTS and YDEGEE. The CDR3 is 16 residues long. The CDR3 loop reads CASSLRAGTGTNEQFF.

The chain is built from TRBV11-2 and TRBJ2-5; the D gene TCRdb calls, TRBD1, cannot be checked with no DNA. The CDR3 runs to 15 residues. Germline CDR1 SGHAT, CDR2 FQNNGV. CDR3 residues: CASSPGGSSTETQYF.

The chain employs TRBV20-1 and TRBJ2-1; TCRdb's assignment of TRBD1 cannot be checked, as there is no DNA. CDR1 is DFQATT and CDR2 is SNEGSKA in the germline V gene (reference sequence). The CDR3 is made up of 14 amino acids. CDR3 in amino acids: CSARGDRGYNEQFF.

The chain uses TRBV29-1 and TRBJ2-3; checking the TCRdb D call of TRBD1 is not possible without DNA. The CDR3 spans 13 residues. Germline CDR1 and CDR2: SQVTM and ANQGSEA. The CDR3 is CSVLFQRTDTQYF.

The chain uses TRBV3-1 and TRBJ2-5; there is no DNA to check the TCRdb D call of TRBD2. CDR1 and CDR2 (germline): LGHDT, YNNKEL (reference sequence). The CDR3 length is 16 residues. The chain's CDR3 is CASSNKRPGQRETQYF.

The V call is TRBV28, the J call TRBJ1-1. This CDR3 is built from 13 residues. CDR1 is MDHEN, CDR2 SYDVKM, per germline. The CDR3 loop is CASSGTPFPEAFF.

The chain employs TRBV28 and TRBJ2-2; TCRdb's D call of TRBD1 is untestable without DNA. From germline, CDR1 is MDHEN and CDR2 SYDVKM. The CDR3 has 15 amino acids. CDR3 sequence reads: CASSYRGVNTGELFF.

The chain combines TRBV20-1 with TRBJ1-3; the D call of TRBD1 rests on TCRdb alone, since no DNA is present to check it. Per germline, CDR1 DFQATT and CDR2 SNEGSKA (reference sequence). The length of the CDR3 is 16 residues. The CDR3: CSAREDGISSGNTIYF.

The chain is built from TRBV29-1 and TRBJ2-5. This CDR3 spans 14 amino acids. In germline, CDR1 is SQVTM, CDR2 ANQGSEA. The CDR3 spells CSVEVRESQETQYF.